Here is one T cell receptor (beta chain) with its context. Until they underwent thyroid surgery, no patient had received any treatment. The source of the sample is a study of metastatic and nonmetastatic thyroid tumors. Across the whole study: Across blood and tumor or nodule tissue, repertoires from malignant and benign thyroid patients were compared with one another.

TCRdb reprocessed the PCR reads via MiXCR. Of around 26,000 clones listed, roughly 20% are singletons. Germline V lookup: CDR1 LNHNV, CDR2 YYDKDF (reference sequence). V shed 9 bases and J shed 4 bases, with 13 bases lying between them. The CDR3 has 13 amino acids. The source is a female donor with papillary thyroid cancer or a benign thyroid nodule (not recorded which). Some clones in this sample may be carry-over from other donors' samples. Sequenced material: adjacent normal tissue. The chain has TRBV15 and TRBJ2-1; a weak D match, TRBD2 (6 bases). The CDR3 is CATGTSIYNEQFF. CDR3 nucleotide sequence: TGTGCCACTGGGACTTCCATTTACAATGAGCAGTTCTTC. Using reference TRBV15 and TRBJ2-1 for the parts outside the CDR3, the full variable domain is DAMVIQNPRYQVTQFGKPVTLSCSQTLNHNVMYWYQQKSSQAPKLLFHYYDKDFNNEADTPDNFQSRRPNTSFCFLDIRSPGLGDTAMYLCATGTSIYNEQFFGPGTRLTVL.